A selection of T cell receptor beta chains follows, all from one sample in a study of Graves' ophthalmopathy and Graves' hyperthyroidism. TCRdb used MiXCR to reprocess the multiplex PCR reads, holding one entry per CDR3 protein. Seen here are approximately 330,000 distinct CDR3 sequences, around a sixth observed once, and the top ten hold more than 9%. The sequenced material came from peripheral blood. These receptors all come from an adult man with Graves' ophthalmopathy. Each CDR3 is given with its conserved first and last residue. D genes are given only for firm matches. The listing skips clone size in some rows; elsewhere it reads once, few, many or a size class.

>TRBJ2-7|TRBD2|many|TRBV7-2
TGTGCCAGTAGGGCCTGGGCGGGAGCCTACGAGCAGTACTTC
CASRAWAGAYEQYF
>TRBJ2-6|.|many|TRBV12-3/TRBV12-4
TGTGCCAGCAGTCCCCATCCCGCTGGGGCCAACGTCCTGACTTTC
CASSPHPAGANVLTF
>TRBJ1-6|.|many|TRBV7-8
TGTGCCAGCAGCTTATCGGGACGGGATAATTCACCCCTCCACTTT
CASSLSGRDNSPLHF
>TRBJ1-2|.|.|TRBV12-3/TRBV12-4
TGTGCCAGCAACACAGGGAACTATGGCTACAACTTC
CASNTGNYGYNF
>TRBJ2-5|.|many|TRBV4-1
TGCGCCAGCAGTCCCGGGACGGGATCTTGGGGGACCCAGTACTTC
CASSPGTGSWGTQYF
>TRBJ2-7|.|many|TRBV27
TGTGCCAGCAGTTTATCGATACAGGGGAGGTACGAGCAGTACTTC
CASSLSIQGRYEQYF
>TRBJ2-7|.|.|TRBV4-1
TGCGCCAGCAGCCTCGAACTCCGGGAGACCTACGAGCAGTACTTC
CASSLELRETYEQYF
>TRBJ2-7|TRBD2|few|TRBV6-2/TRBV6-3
TGTGCCAGCAGTTACCCTCTCCCGGGACTAGCGGGAGTTTCAACCTACGAGCAGTACTTC
CASSYPLPGLAGVSTYEQYF
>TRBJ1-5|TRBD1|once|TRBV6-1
TGTGCCAGCAGTGACCGGACAGGGTGGCAACATTTT
CASSDRTGWQHF
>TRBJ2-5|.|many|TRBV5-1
TGCGCCAGCAGCCCTTTGTCGAGGCAGGCCCGACCGGACCAGTACTTC
CASSPLSRQARPDQYF
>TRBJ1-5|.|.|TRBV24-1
TGTGCCACCAGTGACCATAGGGGGAATCAGCCCCAGCATTTT
CATSDHRGNQPQHF
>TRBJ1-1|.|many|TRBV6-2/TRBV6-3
TGTGCCAGCAGCCGCCCCGGATCGAACACTGAAGCTTTCTTT
CASSRPGSNTEAFF
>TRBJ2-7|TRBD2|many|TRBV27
TGTGCCAGCCGTCCAAGCGGGGGACGGAGCTACGAGCAGTACTTC
CASRPSGGRSYEQYF
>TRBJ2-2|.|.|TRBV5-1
TGCGCCAGCAGCGCAGGATGGACCGGGGAGCTGTTTTTT
CASSAGWTGELFF
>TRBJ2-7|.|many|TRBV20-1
TGCAGTGCTAGTAAGAGCTACGAGCAGTACTTC
CSASKSYEQYF
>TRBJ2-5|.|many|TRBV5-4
TGTGCCAGCAGCTTGGCGGCAGGGTACCAAGAGACCCAGTACTTC
CASSLAAGYQETQYF
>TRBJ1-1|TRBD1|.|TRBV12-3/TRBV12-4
TGTGCCAGCAATCAGGGGGCGAACACTGAAGCTTTCTTT
CASNQGANTEAFF
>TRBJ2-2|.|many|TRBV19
TGTGCAGGGTACTACAGGGAACCGAACACCGGGGAGCTGTTTTTT
CAGYYREPNTGELFF
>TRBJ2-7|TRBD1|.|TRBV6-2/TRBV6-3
TGTGCCAGCCAATACCGGGACAGGGCTTCCTACGAGCAGTACTTC
CASQYRDRASYEQYF
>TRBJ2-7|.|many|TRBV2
TGTGCCAGCAGTGAAGCTAGAGGATCCTACGAGCAGTACTTC
CASSEARGSYEQYF
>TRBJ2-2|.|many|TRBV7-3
TGTGCCAGCAGCTTAAATTCGGGACCAACGAACACCGGGGAGCTGTTTTTT
CASSLNSGPTNTGELFF
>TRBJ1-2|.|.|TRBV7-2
TGTGCCAGCAGCTTAAACAAGAACTATGGCTACACCTTC
CASSLNKNYGYTF
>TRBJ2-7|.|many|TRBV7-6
TGTGCCAGCAGCCATAGTCCGGGCCGTTCCTACGAGCAGTACTTC
CASSHSPGRSYEQYF
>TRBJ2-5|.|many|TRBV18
TGTGCCAGCTCACCAGGGCTGGGGCAAGAGACCCAGTACTTC
CASSPGLGQETQYF
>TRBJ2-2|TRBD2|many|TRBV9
TGTGCCAGCAGCGTAGCCGGGACTAGCGGAAACACCGGGGAGCTGTTTTTT
CASSVAGTSGNTGELFF
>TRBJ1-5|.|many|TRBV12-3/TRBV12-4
TGTGCCAGCAGTAGGACTAGCAATCAGCCCCAGCATTTT
CASSRTSNQPQHF
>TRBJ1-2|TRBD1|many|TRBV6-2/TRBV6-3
TGTGCCAGCAGTAGGACAGGGTTCGGCTACACCTTC
CASSRTGFGYTF
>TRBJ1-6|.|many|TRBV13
TGTGCCAGCAGCTTAGGGGGGGAGCCCCTCCACTTT
CASSLGGEPLHF
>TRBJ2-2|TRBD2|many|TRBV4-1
TGCGCCAGCAGCACCACTAGCGAGGGCACCGGGGAGCTGTTTTTT
CASSTTSEGTGELFF
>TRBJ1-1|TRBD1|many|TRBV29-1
TGCAGCGTGGCGGGACAGATGAACACTGAAGCTTTCTTT
CSVAGQMNTEAFF
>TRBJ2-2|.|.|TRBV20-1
TGCAGTGCTAGGCCGCGGGGGAACACCGGGGAGCTGTTTTTT
CSARPRGNTGELFF
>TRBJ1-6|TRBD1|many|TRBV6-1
TGTGCCAGCGAGGGACAGCTTAATTCACCCCTCCACTTT
CASEGQLNSPLHF
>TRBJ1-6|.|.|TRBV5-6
TGTGCCAGCAGCTCGACAGTGGGCTCCTATAATTCACCCCTCCACTTT
CASSSTVGSYNSPLHF
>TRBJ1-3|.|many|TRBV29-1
TGCAGTGGCACGATCGACTCTGGAAACACCATATATTTT
CSGTIDSGNTIYF
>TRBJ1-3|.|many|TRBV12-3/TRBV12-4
TGTGCCAGCAGTTTCACTACGGGAAACACCATATATTTT
CASSFTTGNTIYF
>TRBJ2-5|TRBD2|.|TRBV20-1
TGCAGTGCTAAAGGGACTAGCGGGAGTATCACGGAGACCCAGTACTTC
CSAKGTSGSITETQYF
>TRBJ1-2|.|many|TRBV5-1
TGCGCCAGCAGCCTTATAGGAGATGGCTACACCTTC
CASSLIGDGYTF
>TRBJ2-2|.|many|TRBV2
TGTGCCAGCAGGATTGACCTTAAAGGTCCCGGGGAGCTGTTTTTT
CASRIDLKGPGELFF
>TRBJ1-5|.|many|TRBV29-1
TGCAGCGTTGCGGGAGACTATAGCAATCAGCCCCAGCATTTT
CSVAGDYSNQPQHF
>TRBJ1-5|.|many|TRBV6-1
TGTGCCAGCAGCGAGTCATCGCCCCAGCATTTT
CASSESSPQHF
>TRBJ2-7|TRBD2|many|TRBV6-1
TGTGCCAGCAGCGGACGACTAGCGGGGTCCTACGAGCAGTACTTC
CASSGRLAGSYEQYF
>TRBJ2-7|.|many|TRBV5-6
TGTGCCAGCAGCTCGGGCGGGGACTACGAGCAGTACTTC
CASSSGGDYEQYF
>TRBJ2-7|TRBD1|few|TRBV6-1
TGTGCCAGCAGTGCCGGACAGGCGTACTTC
CASSAGQAYF
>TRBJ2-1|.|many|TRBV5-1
TGCGCCAGCAGCCCGACCACCTACAATGAGCAGTTCTTC
CASSPTTYNEQFF
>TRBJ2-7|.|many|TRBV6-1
TGTGCCAGCAGTGAATTGGGGGGCTCGTACGAGCAGTACTTC
CASSELGGSYEQYF
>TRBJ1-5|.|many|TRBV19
TGTGCCAGTAGTATAGCCAGGGTCCGCAATCAGCCCCAGCATTTT
CASSIARVRNQPQHF
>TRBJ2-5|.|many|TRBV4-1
TGCGCCAGCAGCCAAGATTGGGCAGGGGAAGAGACCCAGTACTTC
CASSQDWAGEETQYF
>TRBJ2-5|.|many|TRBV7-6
TGTGCCAGCAGCTCAGGACAGTCAGAGACCCAGTACTTC
CASSSGQSETQYF
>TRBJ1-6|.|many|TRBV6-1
TGTGCCAGCAGTGAAGTCCAGGCTCGGGGGTATTCACCCCTCCACTTT
CASSEVQARGYSPLHF
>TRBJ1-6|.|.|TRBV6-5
TGTGCCAGCAGTTACTCCGGATTTGTCTCTACTTCACCCCTCCACTTT
CASSYSGFVSTSPLHF
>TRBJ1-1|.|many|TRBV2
TGTGCCAGCCCACCCCGGATGAACACTGAAGCTTTCTTT
CASPPRMNTEAFF
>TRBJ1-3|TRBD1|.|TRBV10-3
TGTGCCATCAGTGAAGTAAGGGCAGAGACAGGGCTGACAGGAAACACCATATATTTT
CAISEVRAETGLTGNTIYF
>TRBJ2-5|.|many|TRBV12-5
TGTGCTAGTGGTTTGTTTGGAGAGACCCAGTACTTC
CASGLFGETQYF
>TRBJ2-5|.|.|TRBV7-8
TGTGCCAGCAGCCCAAAGCGGGTGTTTCAAGAGACCCAGTACTTC
CASSPKRVFQETQYF